This T cell receptor (beta chain) was sequenced in a study of T cell responses to AZD1222 COVID-19 vaccine. Study-level points and caveats: Breadth and depth of Spike-specific TCRs rose after two AZD1222 doses. Among vaccine-associated CD4 TCRs, coverage spanned spike, with dominance at 160-218 and 743-854.

Clones were read by immunoSEQ multiplex PCR, and TCRdb kept only the in-frame ones, dropping some. The sample carries 150,000 to 200,000 clones, around 90% recorded once. Germline loops: CDR1 KGHSH, CDR2 LQKENI. Trimming pared 1 base from V and 2 bases from J, leaving 23 bases between. This CDR3 is built from 19 residues. About this clone: Antigen specificity is unknown.

Pooled together were second doses at about 4 or about 12 weeks. The genes are TRBV18 and TRBJ1-1, with D possibly TRBD1 on 5 matching bases. This clonotype was sampled from an adult who received the AZD1222 COVID-19 vaccine. Sequenced material: peripheral blood, taken 28 days after the second AZD1222 dose. This chain's CDR3 is CASSPRPGSVTGLNTEAFF. CDR3 nucleotides: TGTGCCAGCTCACCACGGCCGGGATCCGTTACGGGGCTAAACACTGAAGCTTTCTTT.